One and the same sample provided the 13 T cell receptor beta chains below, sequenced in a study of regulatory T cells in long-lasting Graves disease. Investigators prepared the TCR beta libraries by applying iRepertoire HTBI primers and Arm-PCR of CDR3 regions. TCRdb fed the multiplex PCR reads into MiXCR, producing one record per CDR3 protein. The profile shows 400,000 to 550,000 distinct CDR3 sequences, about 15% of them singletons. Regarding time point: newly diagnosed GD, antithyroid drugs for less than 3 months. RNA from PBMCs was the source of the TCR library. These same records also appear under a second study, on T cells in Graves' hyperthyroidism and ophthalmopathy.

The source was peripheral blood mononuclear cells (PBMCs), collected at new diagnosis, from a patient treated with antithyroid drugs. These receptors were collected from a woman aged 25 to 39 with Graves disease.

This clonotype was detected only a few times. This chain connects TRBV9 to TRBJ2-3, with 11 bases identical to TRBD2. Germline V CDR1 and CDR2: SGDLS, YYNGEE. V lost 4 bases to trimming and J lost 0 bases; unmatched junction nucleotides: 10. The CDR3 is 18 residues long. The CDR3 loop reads CASSPFSGTSGSTDTQYF. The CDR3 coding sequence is TGTGCCAGCAGCCCCTTCTCCGGGACTAGCGGCAGCACAGATACGCAGTATTTT.

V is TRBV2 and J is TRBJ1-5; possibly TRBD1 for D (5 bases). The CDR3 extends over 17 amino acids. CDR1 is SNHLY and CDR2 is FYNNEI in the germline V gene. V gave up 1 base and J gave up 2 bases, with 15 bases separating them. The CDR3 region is CASSEEAGPGGNQPQHF. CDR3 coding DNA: TGTGCCAGCAGTGAAGAGGCGGGGCCGGGGGGCAATCAGCCCCAGCATTTT.

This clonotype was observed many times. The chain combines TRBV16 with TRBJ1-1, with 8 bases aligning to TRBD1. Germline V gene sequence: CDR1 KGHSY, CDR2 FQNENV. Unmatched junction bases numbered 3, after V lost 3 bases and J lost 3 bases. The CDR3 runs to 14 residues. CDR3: CASSHGQGDTEAFF. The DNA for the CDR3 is TGTGCCAGCAGCCATGGACAGGGAGACACTGAAGCTTTCTTT.

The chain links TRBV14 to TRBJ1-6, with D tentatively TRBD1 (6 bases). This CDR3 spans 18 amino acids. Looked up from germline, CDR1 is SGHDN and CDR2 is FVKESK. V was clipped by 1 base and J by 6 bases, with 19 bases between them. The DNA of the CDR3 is TGTGCCAGCAGCCAAGGGCCCCTACGGGGGGCGCGTAATTCACCCCTCCACTTT. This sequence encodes CASSQGPLRGARNSPLHF.

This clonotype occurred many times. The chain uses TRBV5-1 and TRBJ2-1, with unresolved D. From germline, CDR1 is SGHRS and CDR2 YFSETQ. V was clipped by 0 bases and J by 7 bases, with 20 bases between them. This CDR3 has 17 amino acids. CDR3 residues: CASSLARWDGVGNEQFF. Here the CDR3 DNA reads TGCGCCAGCAGCTTGGCCAGGTGGGATGGGGTTGGAAATGAGCAGTTCTTC. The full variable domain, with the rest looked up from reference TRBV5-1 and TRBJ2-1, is KAGVTQTPRYLIKTRGQQVTLSCSPISGHRSVSWYQQTPGQGLQFLFEYFSETQRNKGNFPGRFSGRQFSNSRSEMNVSTLELGDSALYLCASSLARWDGVGNEQFFGPGTRLTVL.

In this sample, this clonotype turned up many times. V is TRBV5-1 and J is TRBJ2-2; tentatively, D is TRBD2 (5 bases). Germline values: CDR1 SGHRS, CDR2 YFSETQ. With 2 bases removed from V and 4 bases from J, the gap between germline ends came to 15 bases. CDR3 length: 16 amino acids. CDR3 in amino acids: CASSLGGASGTGELFF. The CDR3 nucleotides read TGCGCCAGCAGCTTAGGAGGAGCGTCTGGCACCGGGGAGCTGTTTTTT.

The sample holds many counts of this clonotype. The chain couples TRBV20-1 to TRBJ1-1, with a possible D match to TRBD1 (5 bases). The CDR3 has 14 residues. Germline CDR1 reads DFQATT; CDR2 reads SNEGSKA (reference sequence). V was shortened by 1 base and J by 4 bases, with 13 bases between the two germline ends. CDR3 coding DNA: TGCAGTGCTAGAGCCGGGGGTCCGGTCACTGAAGCTTTCTTT. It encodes CSARAGGPVTEAFF.

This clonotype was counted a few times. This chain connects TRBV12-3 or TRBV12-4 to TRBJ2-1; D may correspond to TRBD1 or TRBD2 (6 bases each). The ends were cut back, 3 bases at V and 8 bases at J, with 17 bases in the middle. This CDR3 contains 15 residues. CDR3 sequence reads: CASSFRGRVDDEQFF. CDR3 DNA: TGTGCCAGCAGTTTCCGGGGGCGGGTAGACGATGAGCAGTTCTTC.

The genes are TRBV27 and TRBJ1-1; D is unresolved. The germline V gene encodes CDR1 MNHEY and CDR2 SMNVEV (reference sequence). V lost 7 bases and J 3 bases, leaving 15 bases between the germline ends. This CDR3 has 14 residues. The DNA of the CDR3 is TGTGCCAGCACCTTATGGAGGGTGGACACTGAAGCTTTCTTT. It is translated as CASTLWRVDTEAFF.

The CDR3 coding sequence is TGTGCCAGCGGGAGCCCCGATCTAGCGGAAAGCACAGATACGCAGTATTTT. Encoded protein: CASGSPDLAESTDTQYF. The chain carries TRBV25-1 and TRBJ2-3; 7 positions match TRBD2. The CDR3 has 17 amino acids. V lost 8 bases, J lost 0 bases, and 14 bases stayed unmatched. Germline CDR1 MGHDK, CDR2 SYGVNS.

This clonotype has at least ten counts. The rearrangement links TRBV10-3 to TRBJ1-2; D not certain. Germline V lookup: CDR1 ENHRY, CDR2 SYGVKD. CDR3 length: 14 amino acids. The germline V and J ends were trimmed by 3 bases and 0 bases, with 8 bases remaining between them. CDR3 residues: CAISDEGTNYGYTF. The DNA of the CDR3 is TGTGCCATCAGTGACGAGGGAACTAACTATGGCTACACCTTC.

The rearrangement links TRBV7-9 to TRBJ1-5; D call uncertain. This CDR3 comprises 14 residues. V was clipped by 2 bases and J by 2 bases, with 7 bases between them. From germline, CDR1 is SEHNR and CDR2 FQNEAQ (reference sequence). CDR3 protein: CASSLSLGNQPQHF. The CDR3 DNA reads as TGTGCCAGCAGCTTAAGCCTCGGCAATCAGCCCCAGCATTTT.

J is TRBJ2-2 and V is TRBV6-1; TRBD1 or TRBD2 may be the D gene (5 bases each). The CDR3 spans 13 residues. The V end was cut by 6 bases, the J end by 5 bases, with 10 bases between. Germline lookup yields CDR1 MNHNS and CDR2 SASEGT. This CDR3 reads CASRRDETGELFF. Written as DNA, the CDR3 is TGTGCCAGCAGAAGGGACGAGACCGGGGAGCTGTTTTTT.